This T cell receptor beta chain was sequenced for a study of OX40 agonist ivuxolimab in advanced cancers. V lost 8 bases and J 9 bases, leaving 14 bases between the germline ends. The germline V gene has CDR1 ENHRY and CDR2 SYGVKD. This CDR3 has 12 residues. The data were produced by immunoSEQ multiplex PCR, yet TCRdb's version contains in-frame clones alone and is incomplete. The repertoire consists of fewer than 80,000 clones, with roughly 88% occurring once and the leading ten covering 5% to 7%. The TCR originated in an adult with an advanced solid tumor such as melanoma, head and neck, liver or kidney cancer. The sequencing here drew on CD4+ or CD8+ T cells sorted from blood, taken in a trial of the OX40 agonist ivuxolimab. The chain couples TRBV10-3 to TRBJ2-1, with D perhaps given as TRBD1 or TRBD2 (5 bases each). In nucleotides, the CDR3 is TGTGCCATCGGCCAGGGAGAAAGTGAGCAGTTCTTC. It yields the protein CAIGQGESEQFF.